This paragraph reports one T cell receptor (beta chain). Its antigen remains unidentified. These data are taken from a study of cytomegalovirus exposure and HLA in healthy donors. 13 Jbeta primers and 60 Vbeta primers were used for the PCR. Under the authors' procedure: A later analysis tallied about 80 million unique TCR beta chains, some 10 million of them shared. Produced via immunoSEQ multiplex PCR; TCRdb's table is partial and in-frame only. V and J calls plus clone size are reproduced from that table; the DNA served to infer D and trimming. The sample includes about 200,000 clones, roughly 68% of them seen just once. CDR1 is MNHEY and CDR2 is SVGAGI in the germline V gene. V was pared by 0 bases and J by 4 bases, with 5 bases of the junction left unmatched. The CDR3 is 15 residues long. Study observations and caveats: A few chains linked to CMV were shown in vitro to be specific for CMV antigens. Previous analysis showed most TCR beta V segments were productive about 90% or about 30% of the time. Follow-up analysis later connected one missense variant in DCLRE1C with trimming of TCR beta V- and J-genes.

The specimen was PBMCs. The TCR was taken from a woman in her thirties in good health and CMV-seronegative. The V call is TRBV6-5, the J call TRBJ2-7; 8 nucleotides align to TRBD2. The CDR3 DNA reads TGTGCCAGCAGTTACTCTTCGGGAGGGCCGTACGAGCAGTACTTC. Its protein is CASSYSSGGPYEQYF.